This T cell receptor (beta chain) was recovered during a study of blood T cell repertoires in COVID-19. Study-wide context: Researchers got acute and convalescent COVID-19 samples from the United States, Italy and Spain. T cells, B-cell-depleted T cells, or PBMCs provided the cDNA or gDNA that served as material.

Trimming left V 4 bases short and J 2 bases short, with 16 bases between. From germline, CDR1 is SGHRS and CDR2 YFSETQ. The CDR3 length is 15 residues. Original analysis: Quantification of nucleated cells was approximated via reference gene primer amplification. The table came from immunoSEQ multiplex PCR; TCRdb's copy has only in-frame clones and leaves some out. V, J and clone size were drawn from that table, and D and trimming were deduced from the DNA. The sample records about 98,000 clones, 87% being singletons. This sequence originates from a man between 65 and 80 years old with acute or convalescent COVID-19. Sequencing was carried out using peripheral blood. The chain recombines TRBV5-1 with TRBJ2-7; D is perhaps TRBD1 (6 bases). The CDR3 protein is CASSDTLGQPYEQYF. CDR3 nucleotide sequence: TGCGCCAGCAGCGACACCTTAGGACAGCCCTACGAGCAGTACTTC.